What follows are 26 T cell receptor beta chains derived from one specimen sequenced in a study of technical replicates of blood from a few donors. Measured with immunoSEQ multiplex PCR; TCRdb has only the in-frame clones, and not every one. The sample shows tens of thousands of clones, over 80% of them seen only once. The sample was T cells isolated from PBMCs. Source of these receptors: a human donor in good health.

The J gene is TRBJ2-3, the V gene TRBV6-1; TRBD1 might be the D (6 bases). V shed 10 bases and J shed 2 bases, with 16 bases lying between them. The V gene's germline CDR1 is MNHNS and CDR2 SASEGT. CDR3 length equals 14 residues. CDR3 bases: TGTGCCATCTTGAATTACAGGGTCACAGATACGCAGTATTTT. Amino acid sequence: CAILNYRVTDTQYF.

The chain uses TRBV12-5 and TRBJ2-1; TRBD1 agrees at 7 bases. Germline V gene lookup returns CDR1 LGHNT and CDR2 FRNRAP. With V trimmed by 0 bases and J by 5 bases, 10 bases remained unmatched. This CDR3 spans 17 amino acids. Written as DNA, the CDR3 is TGTGCTAGTGGTTTGGTACTTAAGACAGGGAATAACAATGAGCAGTTCTTC. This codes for CASGLVLKTGNNNEQFF.

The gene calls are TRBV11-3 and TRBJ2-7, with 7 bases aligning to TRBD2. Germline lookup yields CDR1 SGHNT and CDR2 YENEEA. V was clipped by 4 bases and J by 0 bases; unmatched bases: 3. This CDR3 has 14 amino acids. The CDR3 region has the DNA TGTGCCAGCAGCTGGGGGAGGGCCTCCTACGAGCAGTACTTC. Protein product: CASSWGRASYEQYF.

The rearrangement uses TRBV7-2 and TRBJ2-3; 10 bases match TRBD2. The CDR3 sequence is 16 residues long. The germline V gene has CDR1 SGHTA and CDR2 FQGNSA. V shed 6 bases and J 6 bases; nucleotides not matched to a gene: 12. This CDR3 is CASRLRLAGNWDTQYF. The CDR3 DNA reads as TGTGCCAGCAGACTTAGACTAGCGGGCAATTGGGATACGCAGTATTTT.

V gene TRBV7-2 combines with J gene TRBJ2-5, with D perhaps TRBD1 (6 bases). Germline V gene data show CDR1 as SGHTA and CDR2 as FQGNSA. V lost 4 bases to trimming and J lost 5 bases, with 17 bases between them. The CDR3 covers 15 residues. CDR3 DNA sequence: TGTGCCAGCAGCTCCTCACAGGGATGGGAGGAGACCCAGTACTTC. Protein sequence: CASSSSQGWEETQYF. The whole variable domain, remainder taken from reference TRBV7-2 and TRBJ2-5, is GAGVSQSPSNKVTEKGKDVELRCDPISGHTALYWYRQSLGQGLEFLIYFQGNSAPDKSGLPSDRFSAERTGGSVSTLTIQRTQQEDSAVYLCASSSSQGWEETQYFGPGTRLLVL.

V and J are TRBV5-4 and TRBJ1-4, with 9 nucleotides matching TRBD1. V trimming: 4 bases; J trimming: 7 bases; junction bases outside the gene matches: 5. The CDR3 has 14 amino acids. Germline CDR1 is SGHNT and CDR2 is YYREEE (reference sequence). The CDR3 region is CASSGDREGEKLFF. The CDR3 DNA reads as TGTGCCAGCAGCGGGGACAGGGAAGGTGAAAAACTGTTTTTT.

For the CDR3, the DNA is TGTGCCAGCAGTGTCCCCGGGGAAGTGAACACTGAAGCTTTCTTT. The encoded protein is CASSVPGEVNTEAFF. The V and J genes are TRBV25-1 and TRBJ1-1, with D unresolved. The ends were cut back, 4 bases at V and 0 bases at J, with 12 bases in the middle. Germline-derived CDR1 and CDR2 are MGHDK and SYGVNS. This CDR3 has 15 residues.

CDR3 sequence (DNA): TGTGCCAGTAGAGATACAGGGTTCGGGGGCTACACCTTC. Protein: CASRDTGFGGYTF. V is TRBV19 and J is TRBJ1-2; D is perhaps TRBD1 (6 bases). Germline CDR1 reads LNHDA; CDR2 reads SQIVND (reference sequence). V was shortened by 6 bases and J by 8 bases, with 16 bases between the two germline ends. The CDR3 has 13 residues.

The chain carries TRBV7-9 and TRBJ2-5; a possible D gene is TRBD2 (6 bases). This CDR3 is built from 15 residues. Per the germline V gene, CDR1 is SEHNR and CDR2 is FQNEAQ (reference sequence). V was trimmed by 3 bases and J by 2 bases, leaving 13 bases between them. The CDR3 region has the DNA TGTGCCAGCAGCTTCTGGCGGGGTAGACAAGAGACCCAGTACTTC. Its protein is CASSFWRGRQETQYF.

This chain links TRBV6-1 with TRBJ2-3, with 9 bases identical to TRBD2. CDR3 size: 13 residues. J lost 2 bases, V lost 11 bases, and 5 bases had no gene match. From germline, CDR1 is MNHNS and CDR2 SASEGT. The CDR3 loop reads CAGLASPTDTQYF. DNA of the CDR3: TGTGCCGGACTAGCGTCCCCCACAGATACGCAGTATTTT.

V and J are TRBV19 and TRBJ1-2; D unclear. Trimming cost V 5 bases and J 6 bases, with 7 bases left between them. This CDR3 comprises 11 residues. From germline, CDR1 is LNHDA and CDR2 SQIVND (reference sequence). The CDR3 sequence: CASSSGNGYTF. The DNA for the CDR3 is TGTGCCAGTAGTTCGGGAAATGGCTACACCTTC.

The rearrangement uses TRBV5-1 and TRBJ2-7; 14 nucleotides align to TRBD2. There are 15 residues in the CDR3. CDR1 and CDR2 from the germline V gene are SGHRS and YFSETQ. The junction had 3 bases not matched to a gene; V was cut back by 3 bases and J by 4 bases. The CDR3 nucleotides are TGCGCCAGCAGCTGGGGACTAGCGGGAGCATACGAGCAGTACTTC. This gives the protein CASSWGLAGAYEQYF.

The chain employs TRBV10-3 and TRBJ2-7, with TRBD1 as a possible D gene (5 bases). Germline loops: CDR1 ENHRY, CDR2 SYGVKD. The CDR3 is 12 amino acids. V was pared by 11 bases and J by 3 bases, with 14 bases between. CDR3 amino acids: CASKGVGYEQYF. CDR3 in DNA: TGTGCCTCCAAAGGGGTTGGCTACGAGCAGTACTTC.

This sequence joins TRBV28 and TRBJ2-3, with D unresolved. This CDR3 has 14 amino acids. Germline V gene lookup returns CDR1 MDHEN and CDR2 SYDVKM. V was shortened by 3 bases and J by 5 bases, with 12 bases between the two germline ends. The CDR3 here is CASSLENLGDTQYF. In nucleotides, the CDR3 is TGTGCCAGCAGTTTGGAGAATTTAGGAGATACGCAGTATTTT.

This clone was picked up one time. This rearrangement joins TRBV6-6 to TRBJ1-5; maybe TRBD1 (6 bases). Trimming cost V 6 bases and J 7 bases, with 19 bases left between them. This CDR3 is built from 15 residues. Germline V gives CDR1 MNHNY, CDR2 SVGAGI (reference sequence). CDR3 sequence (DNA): TGTGCCAGCAGCTCCAACAGGGTCGGGGAGCAGCCCCAGCATTTT. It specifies CASSSNRVGEQPQHF.

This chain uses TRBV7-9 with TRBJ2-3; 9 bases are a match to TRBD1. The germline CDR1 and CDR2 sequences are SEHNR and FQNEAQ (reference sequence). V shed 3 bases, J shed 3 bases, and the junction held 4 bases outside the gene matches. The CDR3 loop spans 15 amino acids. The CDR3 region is CASSFGTGLTDTQYF. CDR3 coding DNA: TGTGCCAGCAGCTTCGGGACAGGGCTAACAGATACGCAGTATTTT.

CDR3 nucleotide sequence: TGTGCCAGCAGCGTAGGTATAGGGGACAGGGAAGACACTGAAGCTTTCTTT. It codes for CASSVGIGDREDTEAFF. J is TRBJ1-1 and V is TRBV9, with 9 bases that match TRBD1. This CDR3 is built from 17 residues. CDR1 is SGDLS, CDR2 YYNGEE, per germline. V shed 0 bases and J 3 bases; nucleotides not matched to a gene: 9.

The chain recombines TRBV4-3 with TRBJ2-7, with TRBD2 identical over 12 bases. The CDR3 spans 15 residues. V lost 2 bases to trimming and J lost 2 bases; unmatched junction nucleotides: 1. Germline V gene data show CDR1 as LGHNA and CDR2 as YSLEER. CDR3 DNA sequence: TGCGCCAGCAGCCAACTAGCGGGAGGGCCCTACGAGCAGTACTTC. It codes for CASSQLAGGPYEQYF.

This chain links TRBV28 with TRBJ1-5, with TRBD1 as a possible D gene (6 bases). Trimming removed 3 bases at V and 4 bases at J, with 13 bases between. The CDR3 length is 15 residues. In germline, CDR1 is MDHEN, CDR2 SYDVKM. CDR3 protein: CASSFSGRGNQPQHF. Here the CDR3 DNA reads TGTGCCAGCAGTTTTTCGGGGAGGGGGAATCAGCCCCAGCATTTT.

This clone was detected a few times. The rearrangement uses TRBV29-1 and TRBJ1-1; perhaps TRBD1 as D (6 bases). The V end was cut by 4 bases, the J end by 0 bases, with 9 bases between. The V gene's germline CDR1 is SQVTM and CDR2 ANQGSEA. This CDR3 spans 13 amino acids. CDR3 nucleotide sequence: TGCAGCGTTGTTGGGGGCATGAACACTGAAGCTTTCTTT. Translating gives CSVVGGMNTEAFF.

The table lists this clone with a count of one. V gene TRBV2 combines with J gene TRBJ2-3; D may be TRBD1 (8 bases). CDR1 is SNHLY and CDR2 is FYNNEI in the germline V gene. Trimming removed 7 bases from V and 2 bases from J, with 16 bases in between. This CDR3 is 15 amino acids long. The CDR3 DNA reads TGTGCCAGCACCGAACAGGGGGGGGCCACAGATACGCAGTATTTT. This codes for CASTEQGGATDTQYF.

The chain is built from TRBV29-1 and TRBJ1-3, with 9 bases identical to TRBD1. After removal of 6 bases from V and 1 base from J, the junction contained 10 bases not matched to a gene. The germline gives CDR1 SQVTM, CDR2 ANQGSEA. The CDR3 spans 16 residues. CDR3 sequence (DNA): TGCAGCGTCTACTTGTCGACAGGGGGATCTGGAAACACCATATATTTT. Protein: CSVYLSTGGSGNTIYF.

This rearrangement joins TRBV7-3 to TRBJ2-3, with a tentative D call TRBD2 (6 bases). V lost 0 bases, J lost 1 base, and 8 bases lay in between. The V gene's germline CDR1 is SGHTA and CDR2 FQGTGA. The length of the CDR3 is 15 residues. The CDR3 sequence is CASSLTVAGTDTQYF. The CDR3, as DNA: TGTGCCAGCAGCTTAACCGTAGCGGGCACAGATACGCAGTATTTT.

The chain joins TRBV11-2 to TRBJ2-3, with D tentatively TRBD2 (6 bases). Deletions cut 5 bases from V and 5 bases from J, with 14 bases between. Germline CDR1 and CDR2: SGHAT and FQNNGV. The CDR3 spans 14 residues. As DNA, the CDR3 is TGTGCCAGCAGCGTCGGGAGATTCAGAGATACGCAGTATTTT. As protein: CASSVGRFRDTQYF.

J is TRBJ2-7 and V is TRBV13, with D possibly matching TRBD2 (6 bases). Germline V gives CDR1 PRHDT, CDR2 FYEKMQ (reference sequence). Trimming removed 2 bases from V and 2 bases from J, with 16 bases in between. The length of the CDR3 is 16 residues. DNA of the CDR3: TGTGCCAGCAGCTTAAAGGGGTCGGGACTTACCTACGAGCAGTACTTC. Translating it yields CASSLKGSGLTYEQYF.

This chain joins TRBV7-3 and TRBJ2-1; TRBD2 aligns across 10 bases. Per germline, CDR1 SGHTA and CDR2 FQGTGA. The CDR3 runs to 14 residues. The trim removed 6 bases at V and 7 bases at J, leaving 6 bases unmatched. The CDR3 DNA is TGTGCCAGCAGTCTAGCGGGAGTTATTAATGAGCAGTTCTTC. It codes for CASSLAGVINEQFF. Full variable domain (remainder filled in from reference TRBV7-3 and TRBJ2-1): GAGVSQTPSNKVTEKGKYVELRCDPISGHTALYWYRQSLGQGPEFLIYFQGTGAADDSGLPNDRFFAVRPEGSVSTLKIQRTERGDSAVYLCASSLAGVINEQFFGPGTRLTVL.